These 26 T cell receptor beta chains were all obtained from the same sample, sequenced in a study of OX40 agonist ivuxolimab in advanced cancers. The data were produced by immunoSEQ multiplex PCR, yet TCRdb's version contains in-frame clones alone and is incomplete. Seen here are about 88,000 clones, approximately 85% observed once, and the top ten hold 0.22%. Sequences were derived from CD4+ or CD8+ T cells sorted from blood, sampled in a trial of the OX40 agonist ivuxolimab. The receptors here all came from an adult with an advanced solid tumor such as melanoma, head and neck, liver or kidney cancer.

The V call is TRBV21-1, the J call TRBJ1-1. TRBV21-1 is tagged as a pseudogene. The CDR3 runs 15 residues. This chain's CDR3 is CASSFRTASDTEAFF. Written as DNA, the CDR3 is TGTGCCAGCAGCTTTCGGACGGCATCAGACACTGAAGCTTTCTTT.

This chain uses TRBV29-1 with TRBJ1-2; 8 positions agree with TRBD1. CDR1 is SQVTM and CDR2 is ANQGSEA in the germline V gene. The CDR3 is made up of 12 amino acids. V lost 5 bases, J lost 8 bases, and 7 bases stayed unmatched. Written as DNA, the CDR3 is TGCAGCGTTTTGACAGGGGTCAAAGGCTACACCTTC. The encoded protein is CSVLTGVKGYTF.

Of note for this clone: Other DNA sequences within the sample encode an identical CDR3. The CDR3 reads CASSLTGGNEQFF. The CDR3 nucleotides read TGTGCCAGCAGCTTGACCGGGGGCAATGAGCAGTTCTTC. This chain links TRBV5-4 with TRBJ2-1; D might be TRBD2 (6 bases). Looked up from germline, CDR1 is SGHNT and CDR2 is YYREEE (reference sequence). The CDR3 is 13 residues long. Trimming stripped 1 base from V and 6 bases from J, with 8 bases between.

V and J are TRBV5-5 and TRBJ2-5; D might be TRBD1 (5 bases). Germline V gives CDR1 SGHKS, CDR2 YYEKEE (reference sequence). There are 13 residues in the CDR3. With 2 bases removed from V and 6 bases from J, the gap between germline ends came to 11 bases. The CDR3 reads CASSLAQEQTQYF. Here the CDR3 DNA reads TGTGCCAGCAGCTTAGCACAGGAGCAGACCCAGTACTTC.

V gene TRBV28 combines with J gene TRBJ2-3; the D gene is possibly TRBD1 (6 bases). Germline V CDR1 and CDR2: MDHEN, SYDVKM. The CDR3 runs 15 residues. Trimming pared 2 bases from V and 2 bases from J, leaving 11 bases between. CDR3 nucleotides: TGTGCCAGCAGTTTAGCCGGGACAACCACAGATACGCAGTATTTT. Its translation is CASSLAGTTTDTQYF.

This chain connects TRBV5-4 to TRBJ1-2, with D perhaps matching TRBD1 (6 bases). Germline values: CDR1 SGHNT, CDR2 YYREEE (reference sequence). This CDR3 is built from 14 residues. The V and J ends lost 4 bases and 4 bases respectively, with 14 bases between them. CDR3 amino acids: CASSPAGALYGYTF. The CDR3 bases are TGTGCCAGCAGCCCAGCGGGGGCACTCTATGGCTACACCTTC.

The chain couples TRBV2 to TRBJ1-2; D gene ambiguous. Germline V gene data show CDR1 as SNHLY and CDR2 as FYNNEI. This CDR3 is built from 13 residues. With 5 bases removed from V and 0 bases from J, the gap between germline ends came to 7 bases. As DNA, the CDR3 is TGTGCCAGCAGTACCTTTACTAACTATGGCTACACCTTC. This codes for CASSTFTNYGYTF.

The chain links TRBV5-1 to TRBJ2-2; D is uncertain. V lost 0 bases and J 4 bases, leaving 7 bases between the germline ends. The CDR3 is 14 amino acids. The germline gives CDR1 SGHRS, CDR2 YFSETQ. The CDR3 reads CASSLGPGTGELFF. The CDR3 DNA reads TGCGCCAGCAGCTTGGGCCCCGGCACCGGGGAGCTGTTTTTT.

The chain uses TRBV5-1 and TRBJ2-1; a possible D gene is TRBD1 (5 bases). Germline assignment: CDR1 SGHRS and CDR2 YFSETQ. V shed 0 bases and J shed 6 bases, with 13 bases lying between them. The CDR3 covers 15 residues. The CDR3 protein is CASSLGLGRLNEQFF. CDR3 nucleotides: TGCGCCAGCAGCTTGGGGTTGGGGCGGCTCAATGAGCAGTTCTTC.

The CDR3 here is CASSLTGPNPLHF. The CDR3 DNA is TGTGCCAGCAGCTTAACAGGGCCAAATCCCCTCCACTTT. The gene calls are TRBV7-9 and TRBJ1-6, with D perhaps TRBD1 (6 bases). CDR1 is SEHNR and CDR2 is FQNEAQ in the germline V gene (reference sequence). V lost 2 bases and J lost 13, with 12 bases in between. There are 13 residues in the CDR3. Looking up the rest from reference TRBV7-9 and TRBJ1-6 gives the full variable domain: DTGVSQNPRHKITKRGQNVTFRCDPISEHNRLYWYRQTLGQGPEFLTYFQNEAQLEKSRLLSDRFSAERPKGSFSTLEIQRTEQGDSAMYLCASSLTGPNPLHFGNGTRLTVT.

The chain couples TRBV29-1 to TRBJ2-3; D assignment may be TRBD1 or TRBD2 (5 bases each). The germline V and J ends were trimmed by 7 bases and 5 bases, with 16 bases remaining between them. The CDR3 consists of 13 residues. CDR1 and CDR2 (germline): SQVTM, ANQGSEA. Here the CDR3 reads CSAGGPRGDTQYF. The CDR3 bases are TGCAGCGCCGGTGGCCCGAGGGGAGATACGCAGTATTTT.

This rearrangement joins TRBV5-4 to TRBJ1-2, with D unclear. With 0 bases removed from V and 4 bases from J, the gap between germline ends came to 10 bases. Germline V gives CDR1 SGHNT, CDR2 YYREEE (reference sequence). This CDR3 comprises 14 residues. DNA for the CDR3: TGTGCCAGCAGCTTGGAAGGAGCGCCCTATGGCTACACCTTC. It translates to CASSLEGAPYGYTF.

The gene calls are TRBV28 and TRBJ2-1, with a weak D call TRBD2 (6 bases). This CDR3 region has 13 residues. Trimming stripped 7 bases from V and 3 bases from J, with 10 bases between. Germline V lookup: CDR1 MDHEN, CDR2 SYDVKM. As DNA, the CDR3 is TGTGCCAGCACCGGGACTTTCTACAATGAGCAGTTCTTC. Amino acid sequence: CASTGTFYNEQFF.

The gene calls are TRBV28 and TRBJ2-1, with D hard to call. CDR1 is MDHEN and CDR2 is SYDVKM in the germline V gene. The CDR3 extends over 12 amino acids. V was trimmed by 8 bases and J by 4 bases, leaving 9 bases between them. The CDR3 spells CASRTNYNEQFF. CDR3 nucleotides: TGTGCCAGCCGAACCAATTACAATGAGCAGTTCTTC.

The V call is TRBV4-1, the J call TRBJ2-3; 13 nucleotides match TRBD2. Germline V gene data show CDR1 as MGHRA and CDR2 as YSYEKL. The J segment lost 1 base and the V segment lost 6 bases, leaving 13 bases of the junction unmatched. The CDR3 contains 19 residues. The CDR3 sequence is CASRFLSLAGGPGTDTQYF. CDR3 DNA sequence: TGCGCCAGCAGGTTCCTGTCACTAGCGGGGGGGCCTGGCACAGATACGCAGTATTTT.

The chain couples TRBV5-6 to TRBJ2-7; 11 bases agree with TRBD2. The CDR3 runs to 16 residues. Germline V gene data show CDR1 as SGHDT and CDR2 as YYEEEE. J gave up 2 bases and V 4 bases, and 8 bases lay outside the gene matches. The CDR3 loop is CASSPGRLAGTYEQYV. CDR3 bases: TGTGCCAGCAGCCCCGGAAGACTAGCGGGGACCTACGAGCAGTACGTC.

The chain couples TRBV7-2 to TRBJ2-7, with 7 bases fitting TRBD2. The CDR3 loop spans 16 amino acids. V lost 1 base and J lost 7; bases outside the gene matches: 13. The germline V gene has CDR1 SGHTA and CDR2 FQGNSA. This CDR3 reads CASSLVGAGVVREQYF. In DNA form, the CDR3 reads TGTGCCAGCAGCTTAGTGGGCGCGGGAGTGGTGAGGGAGCAGTACTTC. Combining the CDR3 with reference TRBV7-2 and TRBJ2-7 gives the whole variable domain GAGVSQSPSNKVTEKGKDVELRCDPISGHTALYWYRQSLGQGLEFLIYFQGNSAPDKSGLPSDRFSAERTGGSVSTLTIQRTQQEDSAVYLCASSLVGAGVVREQYFGPGTRLTVT.

DNA for the CDR3: TGTGCCAGCATACTACGCGACAGGGTCAGCCAGCCCCAGCATTTT. It yields the protein CASILRDRVSQPQHF. The genes are TRBV6-1 and TRBJ1-5, with 7 nucleotides matching TRBD1. In germline, CDR1 is MNHNS, CDR2 SASEGT. The ends lost 7 bases at V and 7 bases at J; junction bases unmatched: 13. The CDR3 contains 15 residues.

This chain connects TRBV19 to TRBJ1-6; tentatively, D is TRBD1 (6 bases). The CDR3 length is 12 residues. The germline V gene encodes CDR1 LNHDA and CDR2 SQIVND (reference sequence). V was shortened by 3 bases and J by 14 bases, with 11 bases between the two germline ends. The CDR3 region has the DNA TGTGCCAGTAGTATCCTACAGGGTTCCCTCCACTTT. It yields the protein CASSILQGSLHF.

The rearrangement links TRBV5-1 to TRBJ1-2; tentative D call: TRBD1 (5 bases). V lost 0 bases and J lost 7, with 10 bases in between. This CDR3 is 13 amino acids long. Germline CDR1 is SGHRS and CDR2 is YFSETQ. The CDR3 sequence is CASSLEGESGYTF. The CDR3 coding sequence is TGCGCCAGCAGCTTGGAAGGGGAGAGTGGCTACACCTTC.

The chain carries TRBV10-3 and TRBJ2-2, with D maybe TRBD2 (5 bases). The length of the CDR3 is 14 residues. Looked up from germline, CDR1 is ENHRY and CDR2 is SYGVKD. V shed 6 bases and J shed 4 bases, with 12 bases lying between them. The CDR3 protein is CAIRGSPSTGELFF. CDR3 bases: TGTGCCATCAGAGGGAGCCCTTCCACCGGGGAGCTGTTTTTT.

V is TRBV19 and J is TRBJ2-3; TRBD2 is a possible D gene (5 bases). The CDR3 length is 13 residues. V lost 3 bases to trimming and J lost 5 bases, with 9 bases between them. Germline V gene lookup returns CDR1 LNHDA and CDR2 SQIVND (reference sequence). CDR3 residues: CASSITRRDTQYF. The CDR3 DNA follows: TGTGCCAGTAGTATCACTAGGAGAGATACGCAGTATTTT.

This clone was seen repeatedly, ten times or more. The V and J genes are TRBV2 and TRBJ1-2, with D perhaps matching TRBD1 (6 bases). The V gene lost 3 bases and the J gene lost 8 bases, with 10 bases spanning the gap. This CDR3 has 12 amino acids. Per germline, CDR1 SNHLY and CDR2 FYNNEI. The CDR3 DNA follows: TGTGCCAGCAGTGAGGAGGGGGAAGGCTACACCTTC. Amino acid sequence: CASSEEGEGYTF.

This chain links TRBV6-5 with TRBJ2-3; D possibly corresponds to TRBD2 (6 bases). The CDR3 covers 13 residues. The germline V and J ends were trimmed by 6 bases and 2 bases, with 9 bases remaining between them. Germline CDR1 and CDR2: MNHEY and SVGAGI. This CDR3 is CASSRGITDTQYF. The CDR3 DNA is TGTGCCAGCAGCCGGGGGATCACAGATACGCAGTATTTT.

The DNA for the CDR3 is TGTGCCAGCAGTTTATATTCAGAGACCCAGTACTTC. Encoded protein: CASSLYSETQYF. This chain links TRBV28 with TRBJ2-5; the D is unclear. The CDR3 runs to 12 residues. V lost 1 base and J lost 4, with 4 bases in between. The germline V gene has CDR1 MDHEN and CDR2 SYDVKM.

The chain's CDR3 is CASSQPSGLAVYEQYF. The CDR3 DNA sequence: TGTGCCAGCAGCCAACCTTCGGGACTTGCTGTCTACGAGCAGTACTTC. This rearrangement joins TRBV4-2 to TRBJ2-7; D may be TRBD2 (6 bases). CDR1 is LGHNA, CDR2 YNFKEQ, per germline. This CDR3 spans 16 amino acids. Trimming cost V 2 bases and J 3 bases, with 17 bases left between them.